These 29 T cell receptor beta chains share one sample of origin, sequenced in a study of shared T cell receptors in the human thymus. Some clones are missing from TCRdb's copy, which holds only in-frame ones; the method was immunoSEQ multiplex PCR. The sample has some 700,000 clones; around 87% are singletons. This sample was shared with a second study, whose subject was human thymus T cells.

Source material: thymocytes. The receptor source for this set is a boy under two years old with a congenital heart defect.

This sequence joins TRBV2 and TRBJ2-1; 12 nucleotides align to TRBD2. Looked up from germline, CDR1 is SNHLY and CDR2 is FYNNEI. This CDR3 is 16 amino acids long. The V segment lost 1 base and the J segment 7 bases; nucleotides outside the gene matches: 5. CDR3 nucleotide sequence: TGTGCCAGCAGTGAAGTCCTAGCGGGAGGGCCAAATGAGCAGTTCTTC. As protein: CASSEVLAGGPNEQFF.

This clone appeared a single time. The chain has TRBV4-3 and TRBJ2-7; D is possibly TRBD2 (7 bases). This CDR3 has 15 residues. The germline V and J ends were trimmed by 4 bases and 6 bases, with 19 bases remaining between them. From germline, CDR1 is LGHNA and CDR2 YSLEER. CDR3: CASSLGGGDQSEQYF. The DNA for the CDR3 is TGCGCCAGCAGCCTGGGGGGGGGCGATCAATCCGAGCAGTACTTC.

V and J are TRBV7-3 and TRBJ2-1; 7 nucleotides line up with TRBD2. CDR1 is SGHTA and CDR2 is FQGTGA in the germline V gene. This CDR3 has 17 amino acids. With V trimmed by 5 bases and J by 2 bases, 12 bases remained unmatched. The chain's CDR3 is CASSSGTDVPPYNEQFF. CDR3 DNA sequence: TGTGCCAGCAGCAGCGGGACCGACGTACCCCCCTACAATGAGCAGTTCTTC.

This chain uses TRBV15 with TRBJ1-5; unclear D gene. The V end was cut by 8 bases, the J end by 1 base, with 9 bases between. The CDR3 is 13 residues long. Per germline, CDR1 LNHNV and CDR2 YYDKDF (reference sequence). The CDR3 nucleotides read TGTGCCACCCGAAAACAGAGCAATCAGCCCCAGCATTTT. It codes for CATRKQSNQPQHF.

This clone has just one count. The chain combines TRBV27 with TRBJ2-2; 10 nucleotides align to TRBD2. V shed 5 bases and J 0 bases; nucleotides not matched to a gene: 6. The CDR3 sequence is 17 residues long. Germline V lookup: CDR1 MNHEY, CDR2 SMNVEV (reference sequence). CDR3: CASSRAGLATNTGELFF. The DNA for the CDR3 is TGTGCCAGCAGTCGAGCGGGACTAGCGACGAACACCGGGGAGCTGTTTTTT.

The chain employs TRBV29-1 and TRBJ2-3, with 8 bases identical to TRBD2. This CDR3 is 15 amino acids long. CDR1 SQVTM and CDR2 ANQGSEA come from the germline V gene. V lost 2 bases, J lost 4 bases, and 8 bases stayed unmatched. CDR3 sequence (DNA): TGCAGCGTTGAAACCTGGCGGGAGGAGCCAGATACGCAGTATTTT. Encoded protein: CSVETWREEPDTQYF.

This rearrangement joins TRBV7-6 to TRBJ2-5; TRBD2 agrees at 13 bases. This CDR3 contains 16 residues. The V and J ends lost 2 bases and 8 bases, in that order; junction bases with no gene match: 8. CDR1 is SGHVS and CDR2 is FNYEAQ in the germline V gene. The CDR3: CASSLRLGLAGITQYF. For the CDR3, the DNA is TGTGCCAGCAGCTTACGCCTGGGACTAGCGGGAATCACCCAGTACTTC.

This clone showed up just a few times. The chain combines TRBV7-2 with TRBJ2-5; TRBD1 is a possible D gene (5 bases). TRBJ2-7 explains the end of the DNA better; the J call may be wrong. Germline CDR1 and CDR2: SGHTA and FQGNSA. The CDR3 sequence is 16 residues long. CDR3 amino acids: CASTNQPGNNHYEQYF. The CDR3 bases are TGTGCCAGCACCAACCAACCAGGGAATAACCACTACGAGCAGTACTTC.

V gene TRBV6-5 combines with J gene TRBJ2-7, with 9 nucleotides matching TRBD1. Per germline, CDR1 MNHEY and CDR2 SVGAGI. The ends lost 3 bases at V and 5 bases at J; junction bases unmatched: 8. The CDR3 sequence is 15 residues long. CDR3 coding DNA: TGTGCCAGCAGTTATAGGGACAGGGCAAGCGACGAGCAGTACTTC. Its translation is CASSYRDRASDEQYF.

This sequence joins TRBV27 and TRBJ2-5, with D perhaps TRBD1 (7 bases). CDR1 is MNHEY, CDR2 SMNVEV, per germline (reference sequence). V was clipped by 5 bases and J by 5 bases, with 9 bases between them. The CDR3 length is 12 residues. The CDR3 loop reads CASSQGGETQYF. The CDR3 DNA reads as TGTGCCAGCAGTCAGGGGGGCGAGACCCAGTACTTC.

This clone was recorded a few times. The J gene is TRBJ1-5, the V gene TRBV18; D is undetermined. This CDR3 is built from 16 residues. Germline V gives CDR1 KGHSH, CDR2 LQKENI. V lost 5 bases and J lost 3, with 17 bases in between. The CDR3 sequence is CASSSGGGPHNQPQHF. The CDR3 DNA sequence: TGTGCCAGCTCATCGGGCGGCGGGCCCCACAATCAGCCCCAGCATTTT.

The chain joins TRBV2 to TRBJ2-7, with TRBD2 matching over 9 bases. The CDR3 is 18 amino acids. Germline V gene data show CDR1 as SNHLY and CDR2 as FYNNEI. V was pared by 6 bases and J by 1 base, with 16 bases of the junction left unmatched. The CDR3 DNA sequence: TGTGCCAGCAGGGCTGGCCTAGCGGGGAGATCAGGGTCCTACGAGCAGTACTTC. Amino acids: CASRAGLAGRSGSYEQYF. Filled out from reference TRBV2 and TRBJ2-7, the complete variable domain reads EPEVTQTPSHQVTQMGQEVILRCVPISNHLYFYWYRQILGQKVEFLVSFYNNEISEKSEIFDDQFSVERPDGSNFTLKIRSTKLEDSAMYFCASRAGLAGRSGSYEQYFGPGTRLTVT.

This chain joins TRBV5-1 and TRBJ2-7; the match to TRBD1 covers 7 bases. Germline trimming cut 0 bases from V and 0 bases from J; bases unmatched to any gene: 6. In germline, CDR1 is SGHRS, CDR2 YFSETQ. This CDR3 region has 16 residues. CDR3 region: CASSLAWDSPSYEQYF. As DNA, the CDR3 is TGCGCCAGCAGCTTGGCGTGGGACAGTCCCTCCTACGAGCAGTACTTC. The variable domain in full, completed from reference TRBV5-1 and TRBJ2-7, reads KAGVTQTPRYLIKTRGQQVTLSCSPISGHRSVSWYQQTPGQGLQFLFEYFSETQRNKGNFPGRFSGRQFSNSRSEMNVSTLELGDSALYLCASSLAWDSPSYEQYFGPGTRLTVT.

This chain joins TRBV7-8 and TRBJ1-1, with D possibly TRBD1 on 5 matching bases. V was trimmed by 5 bases and J by 11 bases, leaving 15 bases between them. This CDR3 region has 12 residues. Germline V gene sequence: CDR1 SGHVS, CDR2 FQNEAQ. The CDR3 region has the DNA TGTGCCAGCAGCCTCGGGGGAGAGAGGGCTTTCTTT. Protein: CASSLGGERAFF.

The chain is built from TRBV4-1 and TRBJ1-2, with TRBD1 identical over 8 bases. With V trimmed by 0 bases and J by 8 bases, 8 bases remained unmatched. CDR3 length: 15 residues. Germline CDR1 is MGHRA and CDR2 is YSYEKL. CDR3 protein: CASSQDTDRAWGYTF. DNA of the CDR3: TGCGCCAGCAGCCAAGATACGGACAGGGCTTGGGGCTACACCTTC.

The chain employs TRBV27 and TRBJ2-5; D may be TRBD1 (5 bases). This CDR3 is built from 14 residues. Trimming shortened V by 4 bases and J by 2 bases, and 11 bases separated the two germline ends. Germline values: CDR1 MNHEY, CDR2 SMNVEV (reference sequence). CDR3 loop: CASSSTENQETQYF. DNA for the CDR3: TGTGCCAGCAGTTCGACAGAGAATCAAGAGACCCAGTACTTC.

The V call is TRBV4-2, the J call TRBJ1-4; 7 bases agree with TRBD1. The CDR3 runs 17 residues. The trim removed 0 bases at V and 4 bases at J, leaving 8 bases unmatched. The V gene's germline CDR1 is LGHNA and CDR2 YNFKEQ. CDR3 bases: TGTGCCAGCAGCCAAGACCCGGGGACAGCAAATAATGAAAAACTGTTTTTT. Protein sequence: CASSQDPGTANNEKLFF.

V gene TRBV19 combines with J gene TRBJ2-5, with 11 bases that match TRBD2. The trim removed 0 bases at V and 1 base at J, leaving 7 bases unmatched. The CDR3 runs to 18 residues. CDR1 is LNHDA, CDR2 SQIVND, per germline (reference sequence). CDR3 sequence: CASSIEPLAGGLQETQYF. Written as DNA, the CDR3 is TGTGCCAGTAGTATAGAACCGCTAGCGGGAGGCCTCCAAGAGACCCAGTACTTC.

V usage is TRBV27 and J usage is TRBJ2-2; 12 bases agree with TRBD2. The CDR3 spans 17 residues. Trimming removed 5 bases from V and 5 bases from J; junction bases left unmatched: 9. CDR1 and CDR2 (germline): MNHEY, SMNVEV (reference sequence). Here the CDR3 reads CASSLGLAGPKTGELFF. DNA for the CDR3: TGTGCCAGCAGTCTGGGACTAGCGGGCCCCAAAACCGGGGAGCTGTTTTTT.

The count of this clone is one. This rearrangement joins TRBV30 to TRBJ1-3, with TRBD1 as a possible D gene (6 bases). The V and J ends lost 3 bases and 2 bases respectively, with 17 bases between them. Germline lookup yields CDR1 GTSNPN and CDR2 SVGIG (reference sequence). The length of the CDR3 is 16 residues. The CDR3: CAWRRQGIEAGNTIYF. CDR3 bases: TGTGCCTGGAGACGGCAGGGGATCGAAGCTGGAAACACCATATATTTT.

On this clone: Different DNA sequences within this sample yield the same CDR3. The chain carries TRBV7-8 and TRBJ2-5, with TRBD2 matching 7 bases. Per germline, CDR1 SGHVS and CDR2 FQNEAQ. The junction had 0 bases not matched to a gene; V was cut back by 6 bases and J by 5 bases. This CDR3 comprises 11 residues. CDR3 loop: CASRGGETQYF. CDR3 nucleotide sequence: TGTGCCAGCAGGGGAGGGGAGACCCAGTACTTC.

There are a few counts of this clone. J is TRBJ2-3 and V is TRBV4-1, with TRBD2 as a possible D gene (6 bases). Deletions cut 5 bases from V and 3 bases from J, with 15 bases between. Germline loops: CDR1 MGHRA, CDR2 YSYEKL. The CDR3 length is 15 residues. The CDR3 loop is CASSGRGFGTDTQYF. Written as DNA, the CDR3 is TGCGCCAGCAGCGGGCGGGGCTTTGGGACAGATACGCAGTATTTT.

V and J are TRBV19 and TRBJ1-5; 8 bases are a match to TRBD1. This CDR3 is 19 amino acids long. Germline lookup yields CDR1 LNHDA and CDR2 SQIVND (reference sequence). V lost 5 bases and J lost 2; bases outside the gene matches: 17. CDR3: CASSYSGTGADSGNQPQHF. CDR3 nucleotide sequence: TGTGCCAGTAGTTACTCCGGGACAGGAGCCGATAGCGGCAATCAGCCCCAGCATTTT.

For the CDR3, the DNA is TGCGCCAGCAGCCAATTTGGGACTCAATTCCCCTACGAGCAGTACTTC. Protein sequence: CASSQFGTQFPYEQYF. The chain links TRBV4-1 to TRBJ2-7; possible D gene TRBD2, 6 bases. The germline V gene encodes CDR1 MGHRA and CDR2 YSYEKL. This CDR3 comprises 16 residues. Between the trimmed V and J ends, which lost 2 bases and 2 bases, there was a span of 16 bases.

This clone showed up just a few times. The rearrangement joins TRBV5-1 to TRBJ2-1; TRBD2 aligns across 12 bases. The CDR3 has 16 residues. J was trimmed by 10 bases and V by 0 bases; bases with no gene match: 8. Germline loops: CDR1 SGHRS, CDR2 YFSETQ. The CDR3 region is CASSLGPSGRAHEQFF. The CDR3 DNA is TGCGCCAGCAGCTTGGGTCCTAGCGGGAGGGCCCACGAGCAGTTCTTC.

This clone has only one observation. The V call is TRBV19, the J call TRBJ2-7, with 7 bases fitting TRBD1. This CDR3 comprises 15 residues. Germline V lookup: CDR1 LNHDA, CDR2 SQIVND (reference sequence). J was trimmed by 4 bases and V by 5 bases; bases with no gene match: 11. The CDR3 DNA reads TGTGCCAGTAGTGTCCCGGGACAGCTTCTTTACGAGCAGTACTTC. It yields the protein CASSVPGQLLYEQYF.

The chain has TRBV27 and TRBJ2-7, with a tentative D call TRBD1 (6 bases). The CDR3 sequence is 14 residues long. Per germline, CDR1 MNHEY and CDR2 SMNVEV (reference sequence). V lost 1 base and J lost 5, with 12 bases in between. The CDR3 DNA reads as TGTGCCAGCAGTTTATTCAGGGGTACCGACGAGCAGTACTTC. Protein product: CASSLFRGTDEQYF.

This clone was seen a single time. The CDR3, as DNA: TGTGCCAGTAGTATAGTGAGCGGGAGGGCCCCAGAGACCCAGTACTTC. The encoded protein is CASSIVSGRAPETQYF. The chain couples TRBV19 to TRBJ2-5; TRBD2 agrees at 10 bases. The V segment lost 1 base and the J segment 4 bases; nucleotides outside the gene matches: 6. Germline V lookup: CDR1 LNHDA, CDR2 SQIVND (reference sequence). The CDR3 sequence is 16 residues long.

The J gene is TRBJ2-2, the V gene TRBV27; the match to TRBD2 covers 7 bases. The V segment lost 4 bases and the J segment 2 bases; nucleotides outside the gene matches: 4. This CDR3 has 15 amino acids. The germline gives CDR1 MNHEY, CDR2 SMNVEV (reference sequence). Here the CDR3 reads CASSYTGGNTGELFF. The CDR3 coding sequence is TGTGCCAGCAGTTATACGGGAGGCAACACCGGGGAGCTGTTTTTT.